The source of this TCR beta chain is a study of blood T cell repertoires in COVID-19. This clone was observed once. Original handling: Amplifying reference gene primers gave estimates of nucleated cell counts. Clones were read by immunoSEQ multiplex PCR, and TCRdb kept only the in-frame ones, dropping some. That table gives V, J and clone size, and the DNA gave D and trimming. The sample carries about 60,000 clones, approximately 90% recorded once. The CDR3 contains 15 residues. The V and J ends lost 0 bases and 9 bases, in that order; junction bases with no gene match: 5. Looked up from germline, CDR1 is MNHNY and CDR2 is SVGAGI (reference sequence).

This chain joins TRBV6-6 and TRBJ1-6, with 7 bases identical to TRBD1. Sequenced sample: peripheral blood. The TCR sequence derives from a human donor with active COVID-19. The donor label of this sample is uncertain. In nucleotides, the CDR3 is TGTGCCAGCAGTTACTCGAGGGGGCTCTCTTCACCCCTCCACTTT. It is translated as CASSYSRGLSSPLHF.